The present entry profiles one T cell receptor beta chain with its context. Antigen: not known. The data derive from a study of blood T cells in healthy people across ages. Points from the study as a whole: Significant beta diversity loss was already apparent by age roughly 38, declining roughly linearly.

The use of a sample-barcoded 5' primer and a J-beta primer mix characterized a second PCR of about 7 to 12 cycles. TCRdb reanalysed the 5' RACE reads using MiXCR and keeps one entry per CDR3 protein. The sample includes 600,000 to 850,000 distinct CDR3 sequences, about 42% of them seen just once. Germline V CDR1 and CDR2: SGHTA, FQGNSA. The V gene end was trimmed by 0 bases and the J gene end by 13 bases; junction bases not matched to a gene: 5. CDR3 length: 12 residues. This receptor was obtained from a woman aged 55-70 years in good health. The sample consisted of blood. The chain has TRBV7-2 and TRBJ1-1; 7 positions agree with TRBD1. The CDR3 region has the DNA TGTGCCAGCAGCTTAGCAATTGGGACAGTTTTCTTT. Translation gives CASSLAIGTVFF.